The T cell receptor (beta chain) described here comes from a study of CD8 T cells in Susac syndrome. Random hexamers were used to reverse transcribe an amount of roughly 0.5 to 1 ug RNA. A single record per CDR3 protein comes from TCRdb applying MiXCR to the immunoSEQ multiplex PCR reads. The sample includes about 200,000 distinct CDR3 sequences, 85% to 95% seen only once; the top ten take around 0.1%. From blood CD8+ and CD4+ T cells, the TCR beta chain was sequenced. CD8+ and CD4+ T cells were negatively isolated; TEMRA cells were FACS-enriched. About this clonotype: The junction departs from the called germline gene at one end, perhaps through a read error.

The CDR3 is made up of 11 amino acids. Per the germline V gene, CDR1 is MNHEY and CDR2 is SVGAGI. This chain uses TRBV6-5 with TRBJ1-2; weak D call: TRBD1 (5 bases). The TCR was taken from a human donor in good health. The sequencing sample was made of CD4+ T cells from PBMCs. The DNA of the CDR3 is TGTGCCAGCAGTTCCGGGACCGTTACGGCCTTC. It translates to CASSSGTVTAF.